Listed below are T cell receptor beta chains from one sample, sequenced in a study of regulatory T cells in long-lasting Graves disease. TCRdb called the multiplex PCR reads again in MiXCR, with one record for every CDR3 protein. The repertoire holds about 300,000 distinct CDR3 sequences, with around 20% as singletons. The sample in question was peripheral blood mononuclear cells (PBMCs), obtained when the disease was refractory, from a patient treated with antithyroid drugs. These TCRs come from a female donor with Graves disease. Each CDR3 is given with its conserved first and last residue. Fields, in order: J gene, V gene, CDR3 protein.

TRBJ2-7,TRBV9,CASSVGGLDEQYF
TRBJ2-7,TRBV11-2,CASSFQDRGNEQYF
TRBJ2-2,TRBV7-3,CASSFGFGLVDTGELFF
TRBJ2-7,TRBV6-1,CASRTGNALEQYF
TRBJ2-7,TRBV20-1,CSAPGLAGGPIENEQYF
TRBJ2-7,TRBV29-1,CSVRLAGIVYEQYF
TRBJ1-1,TRBV5-1,CASSGRANTEAFF
TRBJ1-1,TRBV7-7,CASSRAIGRGGFTEAFF
TRBJ2-7,TRBV6-9,CASSYSKQGWYEQYF
TRBJ2-5,TRBV19,CTSSIERTGVGKTQYF
TRBJ1-4,TRBV19,CASKTMATNEKLFF
TRBJ2-6,TRBV28,CASSLSILDRASGANVLTF
TRBJ2-2,TRBV30,CAWSAGLAVGELFF
TRBJ1-5,TRBV6-2/TRBV6-3,CASRPPGGGTTDPQHF
TRBJ2-7,TRBV20-1,CSAPLLAGVPYEQYF
TRBJ2-2,TRBV28,CATQLEQSNTGELFF
TRBJ1-3,TRBV7-8,CASSLSEPGNTIYF
TRBJ1-3,TRBV7-9,CASSSNGLYSGNTIYF
TRBJ2-5,TRBV5-1,CASSRGLAGWGETQYF
TRBJ1-1,TRBV12-3/TRBV12-4,CASSKRRDRGVNTEAFF
TRBJ2-7,TRBV19,CASSFATSGSSYEQYF
TRBJ2-2,TRBV12-3/TRBV12-4,CASSLPYRGLFSGRNTGELFF
TRBJ2-7,TRBV6-1,CASSRTGSRGSYEQYF
TRBJ2-1,TRBV7-2,CASSLTVGSGRARFNEQFF
TRBJ1-1,TRBV7-9,CASSYPREGMSAEAFF
TRBJ1-5,TRBV12-3/TRBV12-4,CASSFTTPGDQPQHF
TRBJ2-1,TRBV7-6,CASSLAQGNEQFF
TRBJ2-7,TRBV11-2,CASSLQGGYEQYF
TRBJ1-4,TRBV5-1,CASSSTGDTNEKLFF
TRBJ2-1,TRBV2,CASSEALSGIDNEQFF
TRBJ2-2,TRBV19,CASSSVQRENTGELFF
TRBJ1-4,TRBV28,CASSLGTIFEKLFF
TRBJ2-1,TRBV11-2,CASSSSGMGDTYNEQFF
TRBJ2-7,TRBV6-1,CASSRGDLENEQYF
TRBJ2-2,TRBV20-1,CSARVEFSGELFF
TRBJ1-1,TRBV7-9,CASSGTVDTEAFF
TRBJ2-2,TRBV2,CASSRTSWRDGTGELFF
TRBJ2-2,TRBV20-1,CSAPQPKGGVGGELFF
TRBJ1-4,TRBV11-2,CASSLTYAEKLFF
TRBJ2-5,TRBV11-1,CASSPGARQETQYF
TRBJ1-2,TRBV2,CASSDHSAYGYTF
TRBJ2-1,TRBV11-2,CASSSGWPPNEQFF
TRBJ2-7,TRBV7-2,CASSLAPARDRLYEQYF
TRBJ1-1,TRBV12-3/TRBV12-4,CASSFARAAEAFF
TRBJ2-3,TRBV29-1,CSVDGGVGVVSDTQYF
TRBJ2-6,TRBV6-1,CASSEGGRGANVLTF
TRBJ1-5,TRBV5-6,CASSLTGGYSNQPQHF
TRBJ2-2,TRBV4-3,CASSQAVGFLLIPGELFF
TRBJ2-7,TRBV7-2,CASSLVSSGMSNSYEQYF
TRBJ2-4,TRBV28,CASGWGDIQYF
TRBJ2-3,TRBV4-2,CASSQGQPQRGTDTQYF
TRBJ1-1,TRBV13,CASSPIGTGVEGTEAFF
TRBJ2-7,TRBV4-2,CASSQGGLSYEQYF
TRBJ2-5,TRBV20-1,CSAEKTGIQETQYF
TRBJ2-5,TRBV28,CASINRGRGTQYF
TRBJ1-2,TRBV9,CASSQGAQGGYTF
TRBJ1-1,TRBV28,CASSSPALTEAFF
TRBJ1-2,TRBV2,CASSPQERSYYGYTF
TRBJ2-7,TRBV28,CASSPRAGTGDSGEQYF
TRBJ2-7,TRBV28,CASSTRDLETYEQYF